This T cell receptor (beta chain) came from a study of neurological immune-mediated disorders. The V end was cut by 6 bases, the J end by 5 bases, with 16 bases between. The CDR3 is 14 residues long. Looked up from germline, CDR1 is MNHNS and CDR2 is SASEGT. This clonotype was seen ten or more times. TCRdb recomputed calls from the 5' RACE reads with MiXCR, one row per CDR3 protein. The sample shows about 37,000 distinct CDR3 sequences, roughly 11% of them seen only once. The chain links TRBV6-1 to TRBJ1-2; no clear D gene. Sample: CD4+ T cells from blood. The clonotype comes from a woman in her twenties or thirties with HTLV-1-associated myelopathy (HAM/TSP). The DNA of the CDR3 is TGTGCCAGCAGCGGCGAGCTAGGGATTTATGGCTACACCTTC. Its protein is CASSGELGIYGYTF.